This T cell receptor (beta chain) was profiled in a study of blood T cell repertoires in COVID-19 (dated by TCRdb to 2020 to 2022). As for the study more broadly: The collaborator samples originated in the United States, Italy and Spain and spanned the acute and convalescent phases of COVID-19. The prospective study material was composed of cDNA or gDNA derived from T cells, B-cell-depleted T cells, or PBMCs. Subjects who had been exposed to COVID-19, were actively infected with it, or had recovered from it provided the deeply sampled blood TCRbeta repertoires that made up the dataset. The repertoires were released in a freely available public database intended as a resource for research on the immune response to SARS-CoV-2. The samples were drawn from the first 160 participants of the ongoing ImmuneRACE study and from 1,254 subjects provided by 6 global collaborators. Sample metadata almost always included a de-identified subject ID, COVID-19 status, age in years and sex. Where available, HLA class I and class II types were taken from metadata supplied by the sample provider and were not determined by assay-based typing. What the work shows at the level of the full study, not this receptor alone: Clinical and demographic metadata were provided uncurated, with the amount varying by source and participant.

The immunoSEQ Assay, a bias-controlled multiplex PCR, was used to amplify TCRbeta CDR3 regions from genomic DNA. Processing in the source paper ran as follows. The number of nucleated cells in each sample was estimated from the amplification of reference gene primers within the assay. Sequence reads were collapsed and filtered to measure the absolute abundance of every unique TCRbeta CDR3 rearrangement. For each sample, productive Simpson clonality was calculated as the square root of Simpson's diversity index across productive rearrangements. TCRdb retrieved this table from immuneACCESS and kept in-frame rearrangements only. Not all clones are present; in checked studies, unresolved V genes account for under half, and no reason is known for the remainder. For V, J and clone size, that table is used; D and trimming come from the DNA. The sample data list roughly 200,000 clones, and 70% to 90% of these were observed just once. The top ten hold less than 1.5% of the sample.

This clone was seen more than once but under ten times. The clone's antigen remains unknown. No much larger clone is present one base from it, and per-base qualities are unavailable. Participants in the prospective study were enrolled through a virtual design, were aged roughly 18 to 90 years, and lived in approximately 25 United States geographic areas. In the prospective study, participants were assigned to cohorts based on the clinical history participants reported in a screening survey and a study questionnaire. ImmuneRACE Cohort 3 recovered participants were defined by two consecutive negative NP/OP PCR tests, healthcare professional clearance, or symptom resolution. Mobile phlebotomists in the prospective study collected whole blood, serum and a nasopharyngeal or oropharyngeal swab from every participant. Additional blood draws and questionnaires over an approximately two-month period could optionally be provided by prospective study participants. Before DNA extraction, blood samples from the prospective study were shipped at room temperature or frozen.

The sequence derives from a man aged 25-45 years who had recovered from COVID-19. The sample consisted of PBMCs or T cells enriched from blood (not recorded which).

CDR3 protein: CSVADYYLTGPYRTEAFF. The bases read TGCAGCGTCGCAGATTATTACTTGACAGGACCTTATAGAACTGAAGCTTTCTTT. This receptor chain uses TRBV29-1 and TRBJ1-1; the D gene is perhaps TRBD1, from 6 matching bases. Trimming costs V 6 bases and J 5 bases, and their ends lie 31 bases apart. Spanning cysteine to phenylalanine, the CDR3 consists of 18 amino acids. The read is trimmed to its CDR3 DNA, 54 bases read in frame from base 1. CDR1 and CDR2 are drawn from the germline V gene: SQVTM, ANQGSEA. Extended through the reference TRBV29-1 and TRBJ1-1 proteins, this CDR3 yields the full variable domain: SAVISQKPSRDICQRGTSLTIQCQVDSQVTMMFWYRQQPGQSLTLIATANQGSEATYESGFVIDKFPISRPNLTFSTLTVSNMSPEDSSIYLCSVADYYLTGPYRTEAFFGQGTRLTVV.